Detailed here is one T cell receptor (beta chain). What it binds is unknown. Data came from immunoSEQ multiplex PCR; TCRdb stores just in-frame clones and leaves some out. The data hold 100,000 to 150,000 clones, with about 89% observed a single time. This entry belongs to a study of T cell responses to AZD1222 COVID-19 vaccine. General study points: Clonal diversity may have been underestimated in mostly white British donors.

Material: peripheral blood, obtained 28 days after the second AZD1222 dose. The TCR sequence derives from an adult who received the AZD1222 COVID-19 vaccine.

CDR3 region: CASSLQGFSQETQYF. In DNA, the CDR3 is TGTGCCAGCAGTTTACAGGGGTTTTCCCAAGAGACCCAGTACTTC. This rearrangement joins TRBV28 to TRBJ2-5; possible D gene TRBD1, 6 bases. V shed 2 bases and J shed 1 base, with 11 bases lying between them. The CDR3 loop spans 15 amino acids. The V gene's germline CDR1 is MDHEN and CDR2 SYDVKM.